The clone carrying this TCR beta chain was observed a few times. Its specificity is unknown. The data were taken from a study of breast tumors, draining lymph nodes, adjacent tissues. Study-wide findings and caveats: The lymph node origin of tumor T cells was framed as consistent with a hypothesis, not demonstrated. Luminal-like breast cancer showed significantly greater tumor-nontumor repertoire similarity than basal-like breast cancer did. Tumors had less TCR diversity than lymph nodes, more than nontumor tissue. Data fit most tumor T cells coming from lymph node, expanding in tumor.

With 3 bases clipped from V and 12 bases from J, the junction kept 4 bases outside the gene matches. Germline V gives CDR1 DFQATT, CDR2 SNEGSKA (reference sequence). The length of the CDR3 is 10 residues. TCRdb called the multiplex PCR reads again in MiXCR, with one record for every CDR3 protein. Of over 10,000 distinct CDR3 sequences listed, roughly 72% are singletons. V gene TRBV20-1 combines with J gene TRBJ1-2; 7 positions match TRBD1. Sequenced sample: tumor-adjacent breast tissue. This receptor was identified in a female donor with breast cancer. Some clones in this sample may be carry-over from other donors' samples. The CDR3 sequence is CSASPGGDTF. Written as DNA, the CDR3 is TGCAGTGCTAGCCCAGGGGGGGACACCTTC.